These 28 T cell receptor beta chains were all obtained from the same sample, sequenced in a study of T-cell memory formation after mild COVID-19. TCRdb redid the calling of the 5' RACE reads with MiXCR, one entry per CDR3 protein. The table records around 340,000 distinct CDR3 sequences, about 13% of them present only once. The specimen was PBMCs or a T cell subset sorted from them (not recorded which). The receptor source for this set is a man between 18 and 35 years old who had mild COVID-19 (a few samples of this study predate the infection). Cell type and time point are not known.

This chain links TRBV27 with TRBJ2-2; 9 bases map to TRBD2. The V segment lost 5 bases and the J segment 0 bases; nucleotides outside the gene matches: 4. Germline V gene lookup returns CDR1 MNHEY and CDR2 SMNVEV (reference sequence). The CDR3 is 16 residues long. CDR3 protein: CASSPLAGTNTGELFF. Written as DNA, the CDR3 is TGTGCCAGCAGTCCTCTAGCGGGGACGAACACCGGGGAGCTGTTTTTT.

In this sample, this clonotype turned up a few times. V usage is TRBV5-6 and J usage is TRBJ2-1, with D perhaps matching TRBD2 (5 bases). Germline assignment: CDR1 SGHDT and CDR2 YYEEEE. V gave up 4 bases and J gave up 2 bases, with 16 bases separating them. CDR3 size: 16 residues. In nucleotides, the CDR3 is TGTGCCAGCAGCACTGGACTCCACTGGGCCTACAATGAGCAGTTCTTC. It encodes CASSTGLHWAYNEQFF.

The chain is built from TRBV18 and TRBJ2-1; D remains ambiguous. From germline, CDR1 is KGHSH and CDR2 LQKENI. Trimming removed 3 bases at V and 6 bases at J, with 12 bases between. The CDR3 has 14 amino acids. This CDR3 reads CASSPSYSTNEQFF. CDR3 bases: TGTGCCAGCTCACCTTCGTACAGTACCAATGAGCAGTTCTTC.

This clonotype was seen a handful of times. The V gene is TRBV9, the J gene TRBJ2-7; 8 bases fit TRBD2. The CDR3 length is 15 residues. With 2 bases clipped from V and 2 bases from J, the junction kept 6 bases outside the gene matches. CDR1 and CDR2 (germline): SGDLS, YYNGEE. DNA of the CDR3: TGTGCCAGCAGCGTTGGACTAGCCCCTCCCTACGAGCAGTACTTC. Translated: CASSVGLAPPYEQYF.

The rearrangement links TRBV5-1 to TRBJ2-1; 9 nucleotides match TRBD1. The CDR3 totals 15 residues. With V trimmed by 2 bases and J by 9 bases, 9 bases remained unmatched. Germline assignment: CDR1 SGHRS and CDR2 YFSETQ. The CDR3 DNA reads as TGCGCCAGCAGCTTATTCGGGACAGGGAGCCCTGAGCAGTTCTTC. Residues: CASSLFGTGSPEQFF.

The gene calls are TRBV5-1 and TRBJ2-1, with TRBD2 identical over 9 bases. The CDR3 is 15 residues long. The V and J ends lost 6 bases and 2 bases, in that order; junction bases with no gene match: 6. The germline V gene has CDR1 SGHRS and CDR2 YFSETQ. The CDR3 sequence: CASTETSGPYNEQFF. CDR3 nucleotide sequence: TGCGCCAGCACGGAGACTAGCGGCCCCTACAATGAGCAGTTCTTC.

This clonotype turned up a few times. For the CDR3, the DNA is TGTGCCAGCAGCCCTGTAGCGGGGGGGTGGAATGAGCAGTTCTTC. It is translated as CASSPVAGGWNEQFF. The chain combines TRBV28 with TRBJ2-1; 11 bases agree with TRBD2. CDR3 size: 15 residues. Trimming took 6 bases from V and 7 from J; bases not matched to a gene: 8. The germline CDR1 and CDR2 sequences are MDHEN and SYDVKM.

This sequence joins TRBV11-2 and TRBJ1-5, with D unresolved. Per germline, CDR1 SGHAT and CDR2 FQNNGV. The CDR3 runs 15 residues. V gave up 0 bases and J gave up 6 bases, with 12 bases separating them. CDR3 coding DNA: TGTGCCAGCAGCTTAGATCCGGGTAGAAGTCAGCCCCAGCATTTT. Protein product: CASSLDPGRSQPQHF.

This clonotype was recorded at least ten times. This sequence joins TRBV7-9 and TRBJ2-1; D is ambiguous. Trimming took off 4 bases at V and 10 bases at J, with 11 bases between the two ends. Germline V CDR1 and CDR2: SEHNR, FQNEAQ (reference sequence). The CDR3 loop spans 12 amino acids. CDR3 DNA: TGTGCCAGCAGCTCCGTGGGCGGCGAGCAGTTCTTC. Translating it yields CASSSVGGEQFF.

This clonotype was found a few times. CDR3 residues: CASSSAPTGTGTEAFF. The CDR3 DNA sequence: TGTGCCAGCAGTTCAGCTCCGACAGGGACGGGGACTGAAGCTTTCTTT. The rearrangement links TRBV7-2 to TRBJ1-1, with 7 bases that match TRBD1. V trimming: 6 bases; J trimming: 5 bases; junction bases outside the gene matches: 15. CDR1 and CDR2 from the germline V gene are SGHTA and FQGNSA. The CDR3 has 16 residues.

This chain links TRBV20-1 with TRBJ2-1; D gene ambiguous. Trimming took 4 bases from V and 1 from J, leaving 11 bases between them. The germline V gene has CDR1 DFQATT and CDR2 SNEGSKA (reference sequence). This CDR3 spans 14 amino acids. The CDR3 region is CSATGSPSYNEQFF. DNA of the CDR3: TGCAGTGCTACCGGCTCCCCTTCCTACAATGAGCAGTTCTTC.

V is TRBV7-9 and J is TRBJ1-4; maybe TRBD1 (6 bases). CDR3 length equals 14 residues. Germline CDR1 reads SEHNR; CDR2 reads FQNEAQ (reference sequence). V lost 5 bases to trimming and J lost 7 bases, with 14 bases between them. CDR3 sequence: CASSEQGGGEKLFF. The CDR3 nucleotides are TGTGCCAGCAGCGAACAGGGTGGCGGTGAAAAACTGTTTTTT.

CDR3 DNA: TGTGCCAGCAGCCAAGATTCAGTCTACGAGCAGTACTTC. Protein: CASSQDSVYEQYF. The chain employs TRBV14 and TRBJ2-7; D unresolved. Germline CDR1 is SGHDN and CDR2 is FVKESK. The ends were cut back, 0 bases at V and 3 bases at J, with 6 bases in the middle. The CDR3 is 13 amino acids.

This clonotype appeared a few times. This CDR3 reads CATSEMDSNEQFF. CDR3 coding DNA: TGTGCCACCAGTGAGATGGACAGCAATGAGCAGTTCTTC. The rearrangement links TRBV24-1 to TRBJ2-1; tentative D call: TRBD1 (6 bases). From germline, CDR1 is KGHDR and CDR2 SFDVKD. The CDR3 length is 13 residues. V was shortened by 4 bases and J by 6 bases, with 9 bases between the two germline ends.

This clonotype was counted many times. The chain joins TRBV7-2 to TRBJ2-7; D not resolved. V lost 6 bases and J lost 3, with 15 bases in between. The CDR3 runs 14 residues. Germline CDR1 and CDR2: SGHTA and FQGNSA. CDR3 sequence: CASSQVTTFYEQYF. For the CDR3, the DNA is TGTGCCAGCAGTCAGGTGACCACCTTCTACGAGCAGTACTTC.

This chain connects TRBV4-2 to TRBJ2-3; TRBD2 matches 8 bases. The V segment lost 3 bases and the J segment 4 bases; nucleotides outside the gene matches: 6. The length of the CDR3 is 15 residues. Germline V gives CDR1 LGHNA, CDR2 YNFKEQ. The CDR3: CASSQTGGGPDTQYF. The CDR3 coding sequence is TGTGCCAGCAGCCAGACGGGGGGGGGCCCAGATACGCAGTATTTT.

CDR3 in DNA: TGTGCCAGCAGCGTAGACGGGGACGAAGCGGCTTTCTTT. Residues: CASSVDGDEAAFF. V gene TRBV9 combines with J gene TRBJ1-1; a possible D gene is TRBD1 (5 bases). Germline V gene lookup returns CDR1 SGDLS and CDR2 YYNGEE. V was shortened by 0 bases and J by 11 bases, with 14 bases between the two germline ends. The CDR3 totals 13 residues.

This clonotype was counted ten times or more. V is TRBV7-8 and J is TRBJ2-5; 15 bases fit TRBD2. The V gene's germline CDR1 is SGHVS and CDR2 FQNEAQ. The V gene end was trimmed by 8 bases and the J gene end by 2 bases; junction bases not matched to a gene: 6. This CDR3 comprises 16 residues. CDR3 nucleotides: TGTGCCAGCCGCCCGGGACTAGCGGGGGGTCAAGAGACCCAGTACTTC. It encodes CASRPGLAGGQETQYF.

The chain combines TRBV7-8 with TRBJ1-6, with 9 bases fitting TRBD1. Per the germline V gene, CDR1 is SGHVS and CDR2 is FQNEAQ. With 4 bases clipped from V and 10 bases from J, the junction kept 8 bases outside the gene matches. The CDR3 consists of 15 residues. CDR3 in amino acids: CASSSRDREGSPLHF. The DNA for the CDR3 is TGTGCCAGCAGCTCCCGGGACAGGGAAGGGTCACCCCTCCACTTT.

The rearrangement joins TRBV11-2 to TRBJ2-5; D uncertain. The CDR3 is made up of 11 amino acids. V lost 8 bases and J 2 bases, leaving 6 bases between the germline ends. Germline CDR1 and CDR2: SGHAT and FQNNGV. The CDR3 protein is CASGRQETQYF. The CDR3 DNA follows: TGTGCCAGCGGACGTCAAGAGACCCAGTACTTC.

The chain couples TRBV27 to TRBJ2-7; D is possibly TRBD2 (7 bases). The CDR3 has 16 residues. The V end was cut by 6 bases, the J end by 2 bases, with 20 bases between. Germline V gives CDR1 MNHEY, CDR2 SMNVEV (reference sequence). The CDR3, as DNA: TGTGCCAGCAGCCACCTGGGGGGGGCGATCCCCTACGAGCAGTACTTC. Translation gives CASSHLGGAIPYEQYF.

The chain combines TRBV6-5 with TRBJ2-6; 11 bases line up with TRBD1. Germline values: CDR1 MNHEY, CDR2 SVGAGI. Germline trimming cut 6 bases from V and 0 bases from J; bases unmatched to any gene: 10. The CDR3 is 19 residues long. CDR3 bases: TGTGCCAGCAGCCTCTTTCCGGGACAGGGGGACTCTGGGGCCAACGTCCTGACTTTC. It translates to CASSLFPGQGDSGANVLTF.

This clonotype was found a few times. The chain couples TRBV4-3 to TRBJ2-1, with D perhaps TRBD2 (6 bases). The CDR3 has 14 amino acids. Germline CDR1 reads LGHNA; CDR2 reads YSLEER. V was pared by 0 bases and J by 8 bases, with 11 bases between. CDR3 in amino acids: CASSQDTGVDEQFF. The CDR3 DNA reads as TGCGCCAGCAGCCAAGACACGGGGGTCGATGAGCAGTTCTTC.

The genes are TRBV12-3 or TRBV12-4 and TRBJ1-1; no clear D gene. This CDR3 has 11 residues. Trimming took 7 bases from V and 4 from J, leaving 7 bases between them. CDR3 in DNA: TGTGCCAGCACTTCCCTCACTGAAGCTTTCTTT. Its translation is CASTSLTEAFF.

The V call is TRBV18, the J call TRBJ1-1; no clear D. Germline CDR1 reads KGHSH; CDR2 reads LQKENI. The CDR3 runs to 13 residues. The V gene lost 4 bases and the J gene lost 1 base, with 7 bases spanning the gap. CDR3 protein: CASSRDENTEAFF. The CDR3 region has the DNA TGTGCCAGCTCACGAGACGAGAACACTGAAGCTTTCTTT.

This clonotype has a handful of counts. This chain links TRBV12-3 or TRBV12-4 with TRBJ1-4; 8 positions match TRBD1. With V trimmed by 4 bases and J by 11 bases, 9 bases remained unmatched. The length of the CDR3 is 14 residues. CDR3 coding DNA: TGTGCCAGCAGTTCCCTCGGACAGGGCGGCAAACTGTTTTTT. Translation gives CASSSLGQGGKLFF.

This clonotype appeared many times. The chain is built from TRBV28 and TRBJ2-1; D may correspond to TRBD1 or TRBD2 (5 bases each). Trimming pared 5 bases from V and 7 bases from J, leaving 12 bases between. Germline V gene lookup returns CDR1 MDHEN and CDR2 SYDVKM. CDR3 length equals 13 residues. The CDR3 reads CASSPAWGNEQFF. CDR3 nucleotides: TGTGCCAGCAGTCCAGCGTGGGGGAATGAGCAGTTCTTC.

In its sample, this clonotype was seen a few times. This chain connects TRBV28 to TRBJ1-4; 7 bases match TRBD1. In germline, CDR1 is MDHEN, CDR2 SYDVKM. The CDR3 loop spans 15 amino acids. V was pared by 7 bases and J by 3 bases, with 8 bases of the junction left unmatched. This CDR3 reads CASTLTGTANEKLFF. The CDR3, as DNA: TGTGCCAGCACCCTAACCGGGACAGCTAATGAAAAACTGTTTTTT.